The subject of this entry is one T cell receptor (beta chain). Prior to thyroid surgery, none of the patients had received any treatment. This entry belongs to a study of metastatic and nonmetastatic thyroid tumors. TCRdb reassembled clones from the PCR reads with MiXCR. The table includes about 16,000 clones, approximately 30% detected once. Trimming shortened V by 5 bases and J by 5 bases, and 19 bases separated the two germline ends. Germline assignment: CDR1 SGHVS and CDR2 FNYEAQ. There are 16 residues in the CDR3. V gene TRBV7-6 combines with J gene TRBJ2-1; D is possibly TRBD1 or TRBD2 (5 bases each). The sequenced sample consisted of adjacent normal tissue. The source of this sequence is a female donor with papillary thyroid cancer or a benign thyroid nodule (not recorded which). Some clones in this sample may be carry-over from other donors' samples. CDR3 region: CASSPAVQGRNNEQFF. The CDR3, as DNA: TGTGCCAGCAGCCCCGCCGTGCAGGGACGGAACAATGAGCAGTTCTTC.